This T cell receptor (beta chain) was recorded in a study of cytomegalovirus exposure and HLA in healthy donors listed by TCRdb under 2017. For the wider study: An earlier analysis of about 530 of the donors reported about 300 Gb of sequence data and around 120 million unique TCR beta sequences obtained from around 180 million T cells. The T cell repertoires of 700 or so subjects were profiled by immunosequencing and related to cytomegalovirus serostatus. The study aimed to test whether cataloging public T cell receptors could reveal signatures of past pathogen exposure. To study patterns of TCR occurrence, a later analysis re-analyzed previously published TCR beta repertoires from under 750 donors and added high-resolution HLA genotyping. Rather than drawing on any new phenotypic data, the later analysis identified candidate immune exposures from TCR beta sequences and the way those sequences occurred across donors. A later genetic analysis used genome-wide SNP genotypes for about 65% of the 666 donors, treating that subset as a discovery cohort. To predict cytomegalovirus infection status, the study combined high-throughput TCR immunosequencing, statistical association of individual TCRs with disease status, and machine learning. Class I and class II HLA loci were covered by the typing at four-digit resolution. On average, around 240,000 unique TCR beta nucleotide sequences were sequenced per donor among fewer than 500 genotyped donors of the cohort, with around 19% of those sequences being non-productive. Donor age, sex, ethnicity and CMV serostatus were collected together with the repertoire data. To decide whether each TCR beta V gene segment behaved as functional or pseudogenic, an earlier analysis of 587 of the donors relied on high-throughput TCR beta sequencing. The genetic ancestry cluster associated with self-reported Caucasian donors included about four fifths of the roughly 360 genotyped donors. Typing coverage differed by locus: A, B, C, DRB1 and DQB1 were typed in roughly 620-640 donors, DQA1 in roughly 510, DPA1 in over 600, and DPB1 in around 440. An early release that covered around 590 HLA-typed donors contained about 290 gigabases of sequencing data and some 87 million unique TCR sequences. A separate validation cohort of some 130 different subjects was used in addition to the approximately 700-subject first cohort. Several DR-DQ haplotypes were handled as single units for association and clustering because linkage in the cohort was strong. Every repertoire in the discovery cohort had been generated on one and the same sequencing platform. General conclusions and limits of the study: Linkage disequilibrium might explain the correlated functional status among segregating V segments, but an unknown experimental factor could not be ruled out. Sequencing depth was assumed to be roughly uniform across donors in the presence/absence analyses, though that assumption may not hold. Strong co-occurrence of HLA alleles, especially DR and DQ, made assigning TCR associations to individual alleles difficult. While some public TCRs were present in many individuals, most TCR sequences turned up only very rarely across donors. Cytomegalovirus status was reported to be diagnosed by the classifier with high specificity and sensitivity in both the original and validation cohorts. A later analysis found that HLA-associated TCR beta chains were more clonally expanded and had lower generation probabilities than equally common non-associated chains. In a later analysis, the rate of TCR association differed among HLA loci, with DRB1 alleles having the most associated TCRs and HLA-C alleles having the fewest. It was suggested by the authors that the approach could potentially be generalized to other disease states and immunological phenotypes. Some IMGT-functional V segments, including TRBV6-2 and TRBV6-3, could not be told apart with the 87-base-pair reads, so those segments were excluded. Several of the top co-occurrence clusters appeared to be linked to parvovirus B19, influenza, CMV and Epstein-Barr virus, according to a later analysis. A further reported finding was that TCR beta sequences accurately predicted the HLA-A and HLA-B alleles for most subjects in the first cohort. In vitro tests confirmed that a few of the cytomegalovirus-associated TCR beta chains recognize cytomegalovirus antigens. For the cohort, immune exposure information was limited to CMV serostatus. A later analysis found that most CMV-associated TCR beta chains appeared HLA-restricted, with HLA associations seemingly driven largely by CMV exposure. The cohort was sequenced for TCR beta chains only, and without alpha or paired-chain data the features that could be detected were limited. A total of roughly 160 TCR beta chains were listed by the study as associated with cytomegalovirus. In a later genetic analysis, fewer N-insertions in productive TCRs were reported among donors in an Asian-associated ancestry cluster than the approximately 710-donor mean. A group of highly shared sequence variants was considered likely to be a technical artifact of the sequencing pipeline. Because counts were too low, seventeen rarely observed V segments, including chromosome 9 orphons, were left out of the earlier analysis of a few hundred of the donors. In a later analysis, some 17,000 TCR beta sequences were associated with specific HLA alleles at a false discovery rate of 0.05. V-gene and J-gene trimming of TCR beta chains was associated with a missense DCLRE1C variant in a later genetic analysis, and the association was replicated in an independent cohort. Broadly in line with IMGT annotations, most TCR beta V segments showed up in productive rearrangements about 87% or about 30% of the time in an earlier analysis of 450 to 750 of the donors. HLA typing was unavailable for some donors at each locus, so association tests used only the typed subset.

From cysteine to phenylalanine, the CDR3 is 13 amino acids long. Of all the DNA, just the CDR3 is kept, 39 bases in frame from base 1. The germline V gene (reference sequence) gives CDR1 as GTSNPN and CDR2 as SVGIG. The V end loses 2 bases and the J end loses 7 bases, and a stretch of 12 bases separates them. In total, roughly 710 healthy bone marrow donors made up the cohort. At the time of sampling, all cohort members were nominally healthy, though unrecorded immune exposures were likely present. The donor was CMV seronegative and belonged to the group of under 400 seronegative cohort members. A peripheral blood sample was provided by each donor, and peripheral blood mononuclear cells were used for TCR beta sequencing. The Qiagen DNeasy Blood Extraction Kit was used to extract genomic DNA from the blood cell samples. Receptor libraries were prepared by the immunoSEQ multiplex PCR assay. For the multiplex PCR, a mixture combining 60 forward primers for TCR Vbeta segments and 13 reverse primers for TCR Jbeta segments was used. The CDR3 region of rearranged TCR beta genes was amplified from genomic DNA by a multiplex PCR assay. On the Illumina HiSeq System, the amplified TCR beta libraries were sequenced as 87-base-pair reads. Turning to the authors' computational methods: Across the 500 to 750 repertoires, a later analysis counted roughly 77 million unique TCR beta chains, 9 million to 14 million of which were shared by at least two donors. A nearest-neighbor algorithm error-corrected the raw reads and collapsed the reads into unique sequences, merging closely related sequences to remove PCR and sequencing errors. V, D and J gene segments were assigned by aligning CDR3 sequences to IMGT reference sequences. Each retained sequence needed at least a six-nucleotide match to both a V gene segment and a J gene segment. A rearrangement counted as productive if the CDR3 had no stop codons and remained in frame with V and J, and every other rearrangement counted as non-productive. Following IMGT convention, CDR3 was defined as the stretch from the second conserved V-encoded cysteine to the conserved J-encoded phenylalanine. The earlier analysis of some 550 of the donors excluded any sequence lacking an unambiguous match to a single V gene segment. An earlier analysis of several hundred of the donors classified V segments as functional when productive rearrangements were above 56.7% and as segregating when the standard deviation between donors was above 5%. A statistical classification framework was developed to diagnose cytomegalovirus status using the catalog of TCR beta chain sequences. A later analysis assigned V and J genes by comparing TCR nucleotide sequences with IMGT/GENE-DB human TR gene sequences. The TCRdist pipeline was used in a later analysis to assign CDR3 sequences and most-parsimonious VDJ recombination scenarios. A later analysis defined each TCR beta chain by its CDR3 amino acid sequence plus V-gene family, and excluded reads lacking a unique V-gene family. To address suspected cross-contamination and a sequencing artifact, a later analysis removed roughly 580 highly shared, low-generation-probability nucleotide sequences. In a later analysis, a clonal expansion index was calculated for each public chain from normalized within-repertoire ranks of inferred template counts. In a later analysis, generation probabilities were computed with a VDJ recombination model fitted to out-of-frame rearrangements, and the resulting probabilities were checked against IGoR. A later analysis scored TCR-TCR, TCR-HLA and TCR-CMV co-occurrence with hypergeometric tests, applying a repertoire-size bias correction to TCR pairs. A later analysis estimated false discovery rates by permuting HLA or CMV assignments 20 times. A later analysis grouped co-occurring TCRs with DBSCAN, adding TCRdist sequence similarity when clustering within HLA-allele-positive subsets. For co-occurrence clustering, repertoires with fewer than 30,000 or more than 120,000 public chains were excluded, along with about five repertoires with anomalous nucleotide sharing. TCRdb took this table from immuneACCESS and kept in-frame rearrangements with V and J called. Such tables lack part of the clones; where checked against another copy, unresolved V genes explain under half of the gap, and the rest is unexplained. V, J and clone size reflect that table, while D and trimming were determined from the DNA. In all, the sample holds under 150,000 clones, and about four fifths of those were seen once. Roughly 2.6% of the sample is taken by the ten largest.

This clone was recorded once. Its antigen is still unknown. Base qualities are not at hand, and no much larger clone is one base apart. The sequenced sample consisted of PBMCs. The origin of this receptor is a woman aged 18 to 35 in good health and CMV-seronegative. Recombination connected TRBV30 to TRBJ1-5; a tentative D call is TRBD1 (5 bases match). The CDR3 region has the sequence CAWSPTGSQPQHF. The DNA sequence is as follows: TGTGCCTGGAGTCCAACAGGCAGCCAGCCCCAGCATTTT.